This T cell receptor beta chain was documented in a study of blood T cell repertoires in COVID-19. For the study at large: From the United States, Italy and Spain came samples of acute and convalescent COVID-19. Nucleic acid was either cDNA or gDNA, and it came from T cells, B-cell-depleted T cells, or PBMCs.

In the source study's methods: Estimates of nucleated cell counts were drawn from the amplification of reference gene primers. Data came from immunoSEQ multiplex PCR; TCRdb stores just in-frame clones and leaves some out. V, J and clone size are those of that table, while D and trimming were read from the DNA. The profile shows over 200,000 clones, roughly 80% of them singletons. This clone was detected a few times. The sequencing sample was made of peripheral blood. The receptor was isolated from a woman of 80 years or more with active or convalescent COVID-19.

Written as DNA, the CDR3 is TGTGCCAGCAGCCAAGGTTTCGGGTCGGGTCAGCCCCAGCATTTT. Translated: CASSQGFGSGQPQHF. The chain couples TRBV3-1 (or the pseudogene TRBV3-2) to TRBJ1-5; D call uncertain. V shed 1 base and J shed 6 bases, with 13 bases lying between them. The germline CDR1 and CDR2 sequences are LGHDT and YNNKEL (reference sequence). The CDR3 runs 15 residues.